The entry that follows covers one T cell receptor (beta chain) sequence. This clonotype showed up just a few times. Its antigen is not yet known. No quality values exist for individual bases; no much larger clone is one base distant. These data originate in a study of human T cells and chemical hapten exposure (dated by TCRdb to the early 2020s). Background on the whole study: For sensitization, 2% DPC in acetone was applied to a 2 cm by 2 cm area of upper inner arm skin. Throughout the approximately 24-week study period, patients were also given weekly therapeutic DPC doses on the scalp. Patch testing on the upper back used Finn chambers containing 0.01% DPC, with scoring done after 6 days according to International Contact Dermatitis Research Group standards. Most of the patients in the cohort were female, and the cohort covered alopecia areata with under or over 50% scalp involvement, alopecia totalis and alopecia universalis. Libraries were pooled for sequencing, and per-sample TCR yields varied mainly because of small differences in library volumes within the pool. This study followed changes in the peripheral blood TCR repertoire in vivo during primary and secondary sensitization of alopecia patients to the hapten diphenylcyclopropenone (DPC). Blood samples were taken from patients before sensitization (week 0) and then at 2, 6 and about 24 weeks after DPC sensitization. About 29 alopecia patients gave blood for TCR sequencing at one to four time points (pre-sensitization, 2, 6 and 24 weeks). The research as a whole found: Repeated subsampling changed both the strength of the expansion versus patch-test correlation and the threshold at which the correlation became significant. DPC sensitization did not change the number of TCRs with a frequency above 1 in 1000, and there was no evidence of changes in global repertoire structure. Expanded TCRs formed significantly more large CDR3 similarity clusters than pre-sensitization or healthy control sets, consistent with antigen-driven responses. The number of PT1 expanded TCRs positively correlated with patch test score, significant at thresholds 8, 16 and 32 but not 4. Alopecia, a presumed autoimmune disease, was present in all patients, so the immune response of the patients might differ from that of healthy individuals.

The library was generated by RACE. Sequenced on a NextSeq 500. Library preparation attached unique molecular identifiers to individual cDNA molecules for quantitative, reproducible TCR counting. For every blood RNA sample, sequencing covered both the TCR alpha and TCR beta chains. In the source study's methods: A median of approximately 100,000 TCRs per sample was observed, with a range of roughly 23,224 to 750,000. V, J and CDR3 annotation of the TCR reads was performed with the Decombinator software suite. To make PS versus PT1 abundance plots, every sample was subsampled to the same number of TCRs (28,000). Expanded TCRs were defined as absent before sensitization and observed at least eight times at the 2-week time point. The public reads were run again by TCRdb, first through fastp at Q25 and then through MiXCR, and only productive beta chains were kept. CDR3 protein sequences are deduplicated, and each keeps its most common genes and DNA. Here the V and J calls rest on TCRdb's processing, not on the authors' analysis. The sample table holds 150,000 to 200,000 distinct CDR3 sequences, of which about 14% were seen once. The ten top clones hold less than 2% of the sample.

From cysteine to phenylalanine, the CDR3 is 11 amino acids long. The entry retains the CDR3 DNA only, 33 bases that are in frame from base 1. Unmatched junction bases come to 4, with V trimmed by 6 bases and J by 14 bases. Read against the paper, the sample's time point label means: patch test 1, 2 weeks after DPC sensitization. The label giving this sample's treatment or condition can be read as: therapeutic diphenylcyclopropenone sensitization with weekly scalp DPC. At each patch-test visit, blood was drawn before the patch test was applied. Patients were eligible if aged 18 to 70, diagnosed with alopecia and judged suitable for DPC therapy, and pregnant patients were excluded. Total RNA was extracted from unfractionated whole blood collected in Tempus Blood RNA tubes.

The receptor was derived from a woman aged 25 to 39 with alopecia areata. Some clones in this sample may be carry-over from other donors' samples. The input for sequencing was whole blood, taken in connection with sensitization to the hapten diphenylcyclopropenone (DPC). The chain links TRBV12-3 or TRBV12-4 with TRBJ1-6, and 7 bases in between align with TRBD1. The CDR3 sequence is CASRRQGALHF. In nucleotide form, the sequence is TGTGCCAGCAGGCGACAGGGCGCCCTCCACTTT.